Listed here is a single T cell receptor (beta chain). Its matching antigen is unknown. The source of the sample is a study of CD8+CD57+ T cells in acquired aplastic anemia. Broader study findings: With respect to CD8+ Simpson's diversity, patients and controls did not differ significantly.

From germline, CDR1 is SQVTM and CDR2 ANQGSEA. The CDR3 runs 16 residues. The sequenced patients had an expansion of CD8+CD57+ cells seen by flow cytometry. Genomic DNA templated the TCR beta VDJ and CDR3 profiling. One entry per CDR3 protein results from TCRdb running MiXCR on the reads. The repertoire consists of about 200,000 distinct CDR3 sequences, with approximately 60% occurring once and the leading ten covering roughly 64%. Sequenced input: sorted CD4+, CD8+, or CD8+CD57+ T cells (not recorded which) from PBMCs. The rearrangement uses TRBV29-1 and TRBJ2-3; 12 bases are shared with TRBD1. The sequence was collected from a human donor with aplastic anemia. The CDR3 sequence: CSAGGLRDRGPYTQYF. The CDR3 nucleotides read TGCAGTGCTGGAGGCCTCCGGGACAGGGGGCCTTATACGCAGTATTTT.